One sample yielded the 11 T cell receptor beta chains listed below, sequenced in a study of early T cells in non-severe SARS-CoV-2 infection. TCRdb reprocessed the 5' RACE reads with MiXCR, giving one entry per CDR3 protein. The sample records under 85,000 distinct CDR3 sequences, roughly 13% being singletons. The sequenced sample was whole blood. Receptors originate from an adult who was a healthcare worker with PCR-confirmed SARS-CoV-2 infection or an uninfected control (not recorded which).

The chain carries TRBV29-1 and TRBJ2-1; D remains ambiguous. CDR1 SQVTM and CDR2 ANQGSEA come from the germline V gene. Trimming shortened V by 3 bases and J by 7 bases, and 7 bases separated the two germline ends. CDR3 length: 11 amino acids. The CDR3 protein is CSVDIGNEQFF. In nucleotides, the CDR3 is TGCAGCGTTGATATAGGAAATGAGCAGTTCTTC.

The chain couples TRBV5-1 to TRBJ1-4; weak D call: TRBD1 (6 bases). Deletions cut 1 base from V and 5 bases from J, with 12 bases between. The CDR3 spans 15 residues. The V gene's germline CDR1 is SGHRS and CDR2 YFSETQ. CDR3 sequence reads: CASSLTQGKNEKLFF. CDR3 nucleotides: TGCGCCAGCAGCTTGACACAGGGAAAAAATGAAAAACTGTTTTTT.

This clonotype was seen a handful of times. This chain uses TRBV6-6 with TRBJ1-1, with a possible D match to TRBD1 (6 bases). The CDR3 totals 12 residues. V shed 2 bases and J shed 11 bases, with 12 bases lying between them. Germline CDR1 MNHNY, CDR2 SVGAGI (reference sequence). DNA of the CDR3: TGTGCCAGCAGTTACCCGGGGACAAGCGCTTTCTTT. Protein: CASSYPGTSAFF.

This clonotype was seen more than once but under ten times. CDR3: CASSPHAGSSYEQYF. The DNA for the CDR3 is TGTGCCAGCAGCCCACATGCGGGGAGCTCCTACGAGCAGTACTTC. This chain connects TRBV14 to TRBJ2-7; possibly TRBD2 for D (6 bases). The CDR3 is 15 amino acids. Per the germline V gene, CDR1 is SGHDN and CDR2 is FVKESK. With 4 bases removed from V and 0 bases from J, the gap between germline ends came to 13 bases.

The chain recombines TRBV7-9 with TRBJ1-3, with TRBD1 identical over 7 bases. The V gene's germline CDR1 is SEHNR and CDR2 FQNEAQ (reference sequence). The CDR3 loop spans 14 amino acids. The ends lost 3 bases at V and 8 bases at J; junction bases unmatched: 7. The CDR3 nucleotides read TGTGCCAGCAGCTTCGGGACAGCGGGGGACACCATATATTTT. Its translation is CASSFGTAGDTIYF.

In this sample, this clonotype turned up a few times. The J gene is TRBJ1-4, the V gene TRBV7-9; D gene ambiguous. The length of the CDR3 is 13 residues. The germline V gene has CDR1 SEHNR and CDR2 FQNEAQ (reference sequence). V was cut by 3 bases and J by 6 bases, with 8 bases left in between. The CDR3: CASSFSRHEKLFF. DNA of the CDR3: TGTGCCAGCAGCTTTAGTCGGCATGAAAAACTGTTTTTT.

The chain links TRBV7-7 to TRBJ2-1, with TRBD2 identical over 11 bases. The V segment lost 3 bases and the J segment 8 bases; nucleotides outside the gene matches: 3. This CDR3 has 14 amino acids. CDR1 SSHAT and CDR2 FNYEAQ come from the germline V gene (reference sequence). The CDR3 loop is CASSFSGGAHEQFF. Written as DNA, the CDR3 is TGTGCCAGCAGCTTTAGCGGGGGGGCCCATGAGCAGTTCTTC.

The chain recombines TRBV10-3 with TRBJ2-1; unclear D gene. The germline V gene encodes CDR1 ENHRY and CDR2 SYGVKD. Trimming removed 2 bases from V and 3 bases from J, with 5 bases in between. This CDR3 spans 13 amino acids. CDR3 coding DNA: TGTGCCATCAGTGAGCAATTCTACAATGAGCAGTTCTTC. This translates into CAISEQFYNEQFF.

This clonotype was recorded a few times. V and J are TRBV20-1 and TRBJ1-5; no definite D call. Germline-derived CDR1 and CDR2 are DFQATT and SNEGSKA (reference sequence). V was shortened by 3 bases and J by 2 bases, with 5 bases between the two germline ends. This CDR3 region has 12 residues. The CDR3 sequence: CSASFRNQPQHF. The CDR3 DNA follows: TGCAGTGCTAGTTTTCGCAATCAGCCCCAGCATTTT.

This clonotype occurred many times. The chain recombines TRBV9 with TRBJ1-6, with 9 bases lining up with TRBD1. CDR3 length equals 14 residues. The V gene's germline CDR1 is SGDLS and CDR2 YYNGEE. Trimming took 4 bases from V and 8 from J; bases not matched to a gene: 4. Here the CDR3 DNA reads TGTGCCAGCAGCCAAAGGACAGGGGATTCACCCCTCCACTTT. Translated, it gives CASSQRTGDSPLHF.

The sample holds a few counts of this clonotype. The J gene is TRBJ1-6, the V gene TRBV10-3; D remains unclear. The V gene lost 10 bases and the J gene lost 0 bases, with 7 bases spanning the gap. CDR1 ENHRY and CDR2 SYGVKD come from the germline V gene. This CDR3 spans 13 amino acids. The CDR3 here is CATESSYNSPLHF. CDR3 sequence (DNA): TGTGCCACAGAGAGCTCCTATAATTCACCCCTCCACTTT.